A single sample is the source of the 26 T cell receptor beta chains below, sequenced in a study of shared clonotypes between healthy human individuals. Here immunoSEQ multiplex PCR was the method, and the copy in TCRdb shows in-frame clones only, minus some. The profile shows 550,000 to 750,000 clones, 90% to 95% of them singletons. CD45RO-negative CD8 cells positively selected for CCR7 made up the naive population, which excluded terminally differentiated effector memory CD45RA+ cells. Sequences were obtained from naive CD8+ T cells sorted from blood. The receptors shown here come from a man aged 30 to 45 in good health.

The V and J genes are TRBV27 and TRBJ2-3; 8 nucleotides agree with TRBD1. The CDR3 totals 16 residues. Trimming took 5 bases from V and 3 from J; bases not matched to a gene: 10. The germline CDR1 and CDR2 sequences are MNHEY and SMNVEV (reference sequence). The CDR3 region has the DNA TGTGCCAGCAGTAGTCCAGGGGGCGCAGGGACAGATACGCAGTATTTT. This codes for CASSSPGGAGTDTQYF.

The chain carries TRBV7-8 and TRBJ2-7; D might be TRBD2 (6 bases). The CDR3 is made up of 14 amino acids. The germline gives CDR1 SGHVS, CDR2 FQNEAQ. Trimming removed 0 bases at V and 2 bases at J, with 8 bases between. Written as DNA, the CDR3 is TGTGCCAGCAGCTTAGCGCGGGGCCCCTACGAGCAGTACTTC. Its protein product is CASSLARGPYEQYF.

The chain combines TRBV4-1 with TRBJ2-3; possible D gene TRBD2, 6 bases. Between the trimmed V and J ends, which lost 4 bases and 0 bases, there was a span of 11 bases. The CDR3 spans 15 residues. Germline V CDR1 and CDR2: MGHRA, YSYEKL. CDR3 in DNA: TGCGCCAGCAGCCGAGAACTAGCTAGCACAGATACGCAGTATTTT. It specifies CASSRELASTDTQYF.

This chain links TRBV28 with TRBJ1-2, with D unclear. V lost 10 bases, J lost 5 bases, and 11 bases lay in between. The CDR3 length is 11 residues. Germline V CDR1 and CDR2: MDHEN, SYDVKM. DNA for the CDR3: TGTGCCAATGGGAGGGAATATGGCTACACCTTC. It codes for CANGREYGYTF.

This clone was recorded once. The rearrangement joins TRBV18 to TRBJ1-1; 7 nucleotides align to TRBD1. The CDR3 runs 17 residues. Trimming at V came to 1 base and at J to 0 bases, leaving 8 bases not matched to a gene. CDR1 is KGHSH, CDR2 LQKENI, per germline. CDR3: CASSPQGTESMNTEAFF. The CDR3 bases are TGTGCCAGCTCACCACAAGGGACAGAAAGTATGAACACTGAAGCTTTCTTT.

The rearrangement joins TRBV5-8 to TRBJ2-1; D gene uncertain. This CDR3 spans 13 amino acids. The V gene lost 2 bases and the J gene lost 6 bases, with 9 bases spanning the gap. In germline, CDR1 is SGHTS, CDR2 YDEGEE. Written as DNA, the CDR3 is TGTGCCAGCAGCTTAAACCTTTTCAATGAGCAGTTCTTC. This encodes CASSLNLFNEQFF.

The chain joins TRBV19 to TRBJ2-1; D is undetermined. The germline V and J ends were trimmed by 7 bases and 7 bases, with 11 bases remaining between them. Germline V CDR1 and CDR2: LNHDA, SQIVND (reference sequence). The CDR3 has 12 amino acids. CDR3 nucleotide sequence: TGTGCCAGTACCTCAGAGCTGAATGAGCAGTTCTTC. Translation gives CASTSELNEQFF. Using reference TRBV19 and TRBJ2-1 for the parts outside the CDR3, the full variable domain is DGGITQSPKYLFRKEGQNVTLSCEQNLNHDAMYWYRQDPGQGLRLIYYSQIVNDFQKGDIAEGYSVSREKKESFPLTVTSAQKNPTAFYLCASTSELNEQFFGPGTRLTVL.

Turning to this clone: Other nucleotide sequences in the sample specify the same CDR3. The chain recombines TRBV28 with TRBJ1-5; 7 positions agree with TRBD1. CDR1 MDHEN and CDR2 SYDVKM come from the germline V gene. This CDR3 comprises 14 residues. V was pared by 5 bases and J by 0 bases, with 1 base of the junction left unmatched. As DNA, the CDR3 is TGTGCCAGCAGTAACAGGGGTAGCAATCAGCCCCAGCATTTT. It translates to CASSNRGSNQPQHF.

The chain uses TRBV5-8 and TRBJ2-5; TRBD1 is a possible D gene (5 bases). Germline assignment: CDR1 SGHTS and CDR2 YDEGEE. The CDR3 is 13 amino acids. V shed 4 bases and J shed 3 bases, with 10 bases lying between them. The CDR3 DNA follows: TGTGCCAGCAGCCGAGACAGAAAAGAGACCCAGTACTTC. It translates to CASSRDRKETQYF. The full variable domain, its missing parts supplied by reference TRBV5-8 and TRBJ2-5, is EAGVTQSPTHLIKTRGQQATLRCSPISGHTSVYWYQQALGLGLQFLLWYDEGEERNRGNFPPRFSGRQFPNYSSELNVNALELEDSALYLCASSRDRKETQYFGPGTRLLVL.

The rearrangement joins TRBV11-3 to TRBJ2-7, with no clear D. The length of the CDR3 is 13 residues. The V end was cut by 5 bases, the J end by 4 bases, with 12 bases between. Germline V gives CDR1 SGHNT, CDR2 YENEEA. The CDR3 nucleotides are TGTGCCAGCAGCCCTGGAGTTGGTTACGAGCAGTACTTC. Translated: CASSPGVGYEQYF.

This chain uses TRBV10-2 with TRBJ2-2; a weak D match, TRBD1 (6 bases). The germline V gene has CDR1 WSHSY and CDR2 SAAADI. This CDR3 contains 15 residues. V was cut by 2 bases and J by 7 bases, with 14 bases left in between. CDR3 in amino acids: CASSEANTGIGELFF. The CDR3 DNA follows: TGCGCCAGCAGTGAGGCCAATACAGGGATCGGGGAGCTGTTTTTT.

This chain joins TRBV28 and TRBJ2-5; TRBD2 is a possible D gene (5 bases). V lost 3 bases and J 4 bases, leaving 15 bases between the germline ends. The CDR3 totals 15 residues. Germline assignment: CDR1 MDHEN and CDR2 SYDVKM. This CDR3 reads CASSFAGSEVETQYF. The CDR3 nucleotides are TGTGCCAGCAGTTTCGCAGGTTCGGAGGTAGAGACCCAGTACTTC.

The chain employs TRBV5-1 and TRBJ2-2; TRBD2 aligns across 15 bases. CDR1 and CDR2 from the germline V gene are SGHRS and YFSETQ. The V and J ends lost 4 bases and 5 bases, in that order; junction bases with no gene match: 6. The CDR3 is 17 amino acids. CDR3 coding DNA: TGCGCCAGCAGCAGGGGACTAGCGGGAGGCGGAACCGGGGAGCTGTTTTTT. This gives the protein CASSRGLAGGGTGELFF.

The chain carries TRBV7-9 and TRBJ2-1; the D gene is possibly TRBD2 (5 bases). V lost 1 base, J lost 1 base, and 8 bases lay in between. CDR3 length equals 15 residues. Germline CDR1 reads SEHNR; CDR2 reads FQNEAQ (reference sequence). CDR3 bases: TGTGCCAGCAGCTTAGAGAGCGGTTCCTACAATGAGCAGTTCTTC. It specifies CASSLESGSYNEQFF. Using reference TRBV7-9 and TRBJ2-1 for the parts outside the CDR3, the full variable domain is DTGVSQNPRHKITKRGQNVTFRCDPISEHNRLYWYRQTLGQGPEFLTYFQNEAQLEKSRLLSDRFSAERPKGSFSTLEIQRTEQGDSAMYLCASSLESGSYNEQFFGPGTRLTVL.

V and J are TRBV28 and TRBJ2-3, with 11 bases identical to TRBD2. Germline CDR1 MDHEN, CDR2 SYDVKM. The CDR3 has 15 amino acids. V lost 4 bases, J lost 6 bases, and 6 bases stayed unmatched. This CDR3 is CASSSLAGATDTQYF. For the CDR3, the DNA is TGTGCCAGCAGTTCACTAGCGGGAGCCACTGATACGCAGTATTTT.

The CDR3 protein is CASSSPLGAGGGGGYTF. DNA for the CDR3: TGTGCCAGCAGCTCTCCCCTGGGAGCGGGGGGAGGTGGTGGCTACACCTTC. The V gene is TRBV27, the J gene TRBJ1-2, with D possibly matching TRBD1 (5 bases). This CDR3 spans 17 amino acids. Between the trimmed V and J ends, which lost 6 bases and 7 bases, there was a span of 27 bases. Germline V gene sequence: CDR1 MNHEY, CDR2 SMNVEV (reference sequence).

The rearrangement links TRBV27 to TRBJ2-7, with TRBD2 matching 7 bases. This CDR3 region has 15 residues. CDR1 is MNHEY, CDR2 SMNVEV, per germline (reference sequence). V shed 5 bases, J shed 9 bases, and the junction held 16 bases outside the gene matches. The CDR3 DNA sequence: TGTGCCAGCAGTGATACTAGCGCGAGCCTAGAATTGCAGTACTTC. Amino acid sequence: CASSDTSASLELQYF.

The rearrangement links TRBV27 to TRBJ2-1, with a tentative D call TRBD2 (5 bases). Between the trimmed V and J ends, which lost 0 bases and 10 bases, there was a span of 13 bases. The CDR3 loop spans 14 amino acids. Per the germline V gene, CDR1 is MNHEY and CDR2 is SMNVEV (reference sequence). CDR3 DNA sequence: TGTGCCAGCAGTTTATCTCCTATGAGGAGGGAGCAGTTCTTC. This sequence encodes CASSLSPMRREQFF.

The chain has TRBV5-1 and TRBJ1-1; maybe TRBD1 (5 bases). This CDR3 is 13 amino acids long. V was pared by 5 bases and J by 7 bases, with 15 bases between. Germline lookup yields CDR1 SGHRS and CDR2 YFSETQ. The CDR3 DNA follows: TGCGCCAGCAGTTTTCAGGGTACAGTTGAAGCTTTCTTT. Translating it yields CASSFQGTVEAFF. The variable domain in full, with the rest retrieved from reference TRBV5-1 and TRBJ1-1, is KAGVTQTPRYLIKTRGQQVTLSCSPISGHRSVSWYQQTPGQGLQFLFEYFSETQRNKGNFPGRFSGRQFSNSRSEMNVSTLELGDSALYLCASSFQGTVEAFFGQGTRLTVV.

The chain uses TRBV4-1 and TRBJ1-2; 9 bases map to TRBD1. The CDR3 sequence is 18 residues long. J lost 3 bases, V lost 0 bases, and 11 bases had no gene match. The germline V gene encodes CDR1 MGHRA and CDR2 YSYEKL. The CDR3 nucleotides are TGCGCCAGCAGCCAAGATGTCGACGGGACAGGGTCCGACTATGGCTACACCTTC. This translates into CASSQDVDGTGSDYGYTF.

This clone was counted once. The chain employs TRBV29-1 and TRBJ2-5, with 9 bases fitting TRBD2. Losses at the gene ends were 4 bases for V and 2 bases for J; bases not matched to a gene: 5. Germline CDR1 and CDR2: SQVTM and ANQGSEA. The CDR3 consists of 14 residues. The CDR3: CSVVPLAGQETQYF. The CDR3 coding sequence is TGCAGCGTTGTTCCCCTAGCGGGGCAAGAGACCCAGTACTTC.

CDR3 nucleotides: TGCGCCAGCAGCTTGAATTTCTGGGGGCCAGAGACCCAGTACTTC. It translates to CASSLNFWGPETQYF. J is TRBJ2-5 and V is TRBV5-1, with a tentative D call TRBD1 (6 bases). The CDR3 covers 15 residues. V was clipped by 1 base and J by 4 bases, with 14 bases between them. Germline V lookup: CDR1 SGHRS, CDR2 YFSETQ.

The rearrangement joins TRBV28 to TRBJ1-2, with 9 bases matching TRBD1. Looked up from germline, CDR1 is MDHEN and CDR2 is SYDVKM. The CDR3 has 14 residues. V lost 7 bases and J lost 8; bases outside the gene matches: 11. The CDR3 protein is CASNPRTGARGYTF. The CDR3 region has the DNA TGTGCCAGCAACCCAAGGACAGGGGCTCGAGGCTACACCTTC.

This clone has just one count. The J gene is TRBJ2-1, the V gene TRBV2; D perhaps matches TRBD1 (5 bases). V was pared by 3 bases and J by 14 bases, with 17 bases between. The length of the CDR3 is 13 residues. Looked up from germline, CDR1 is SNHLY and CDR2 is FYNNEI. CDR3: CASSECQGCDKFF. Here the CDR3 DNA reads TGTGCCAGCAGTGAGTGTCAGGGATGTGATAAGTTCTTC.

The chain uses TRBV28 and TRBJ2-7; D unclear. CDR3 length equals 13 residues. V was trimmed by 6 bases and J by 3 bases, leaving 12 bases between them. Germline values: CDR1 MDHEN, CDR2 SYDVKM. The CDR3 here is CASRAPLGYEQYF. CDR3 bases: TGTGCCAGCAGGGCCCCGCTAGGCTACGAGCAGTACTTC.

This chain joins TRBV11-2 and TRBJ2-1; 13 bases are shared with TRBD2. The J segment lost 5 bases and the V segment lost 3 bases, leaving 10 bases of the junction unmatched. This CDR3 region has 18 residues. From germline, CDR1 is SGHAT and CDR2 FQNNGV. CDR3 DNA: TGTGCCAGCAGCTTCACCGGGACTAGCGGGAATCTAGACAATGAGCAGTTCTTC. This codes for CASSFTGTSGNLDNEQFF.